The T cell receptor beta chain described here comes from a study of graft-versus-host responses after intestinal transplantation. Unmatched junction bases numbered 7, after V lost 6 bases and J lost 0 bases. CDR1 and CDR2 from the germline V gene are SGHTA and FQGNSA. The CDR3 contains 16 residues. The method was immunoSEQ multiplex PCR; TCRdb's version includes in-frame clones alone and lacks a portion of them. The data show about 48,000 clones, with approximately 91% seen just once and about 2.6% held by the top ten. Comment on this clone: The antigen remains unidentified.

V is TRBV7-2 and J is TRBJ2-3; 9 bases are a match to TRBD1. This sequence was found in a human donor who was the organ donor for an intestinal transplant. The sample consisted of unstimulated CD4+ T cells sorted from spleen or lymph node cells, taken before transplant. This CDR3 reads CASRSGDRASTDTQYF. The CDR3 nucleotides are TGTGCCAGCAGGTCGGGGGACAGGGCTAGCACAGATACGCAGTATTTT.